Shown below are 6 T cell receptor beta chains from a single sample sequenced in a study of blood T cell repertoires in COVID-19. TCRdb's table, derived via immunoSEQ multiplex PCR, lists solely in-frame clones and lacks some. The sample holds around 100,000 clones, about 85% seen once. Input material: peripheral blood. The receptors were sampled from a man aged 45 to 65 with active or convalescent COVID-19.

The chain carries TRBV5-4 and TRBJ2-1, with 9 bases identical to TRBD2. CDR1 and CDR2 (germline): SGHNT, YYREEE (reference sequence). After removal of 5 bases from V and 6 bases from J, the junction contained 9 bases not matched to a gene. The CDR3 contains 15 residues. CDR3 in amino acids: CASRGSGSRPNEQFF. The CDR3 region has the DNA TGTGCCAGCAGGGGTAGCGGGAGTAGGCCCAATGAGCAGTTCTTC.

The chain links TRBV6-4 to TRBJ2-1; 8 positions agree with TRBD2. Per germline, CDR1 MRHNA and CDR2 SNTAGT. CDR3 length: 16 residues. Trimming removed 5 bases from V and 1 base from J; junction bases left unmatched: 7. The CDR3 nucleotides read TGTGCCAGCAGTCCTAATAGCGGGATGTCCTACAATGAGCAGTTCTTC. It encodes CASSPNSGMSYNEQFF.

The chain has TRBV5-4 and TRBJ2-3; D remains ambiguous. Deletions cut 1 base from V and 2 bases from J, with 8 bases between. The CDR3 runs 14 residues. The germline V gene has CDR1 SGHNT and CDR2 YYREEE (reference sequence). The CDR3 is CASSLKLSTDTQYF. The DNA for the CDR3 is TGTGCCAGCAGCTTGAAACTTTCCACAGATACGCAGTATTTT.

V and J are TRBV19 and TRBJ2-7, with 8 bases matching TRBD1. With 4 bases clipped from V and 3 bases from J, the junction kept 8 bases outside the gene matches. CDR3 size: 15 residues. Looked up from germline, CDR1 is LNHDA and CDR2 is SQIVND (reference sequence). The CDR3 coding sequence is TGTGCCAGTAGTACCACCGGGACAGGCCTCTACGAGCAGTACTTC. Translation gives CASSTTGTGLYEQYF.

The rearrangement links TRBV28 to TRBJ1-1, with D perhaps matching TRBD1 (6 bases). Per germline, CDR1 MDHEN and CDR2 SYDVKM. This CDR3 has 14 residues. Trimming took off 6 bases at V and 7 bases at J, with 18 bases between the two ends. CDR3 amino acids: CASSPPGGEYEAFF. The DNA for the CDR3 is TGTGCCAGCAGCCCGCCTGGGGGCGAGTATGAAGCTTTCTTT.

The CDR3 is CASAFGGNPYEQYF. The CDR3 DNA reads as TGTGCCAGCGCTTTTGGGGGGAACCCCTACGAGCAGTACTTC. This sequence joins TRBV3-1 (or the pseudogene TRBV3-2) and TRBJ2-7; weak D call: TRBD2 (6 bases). Trimming took 8 bases from V and 2 from J, leaving 16 bases between them. The CDR3 extends over 14 amino acids. Looked up from germline, CDR1 is LGHDT and CDR2 is YNNKEL (reference sequence).